Following are 31 T cell receptor beta chains from one sample sequenced in a study of identical twins. MiXCR, run by TCRdb on the 5' RACE reads, gives a single entry per CDR3 protein. The sample shows about 690,000 distinct CDR3 sequences, 21% of them seen only once. The same sample was also used in a study of T cells expressing NK-cell markers.

Specimen: PBMCs. The receptors here all came from a woman aged 18-29 years in good health.

This clonotype was counted only a few times. This chain connects TRBV20-1 to TRBJ2-1; D tentatively fits TRBD1 or TRBD2 (5 bases each). This CDR3 contains 12 residues. Trimming shortened V by 5 bases and J by 8 bases, and 13 bases separated the two germline ends. CDR1 DFQATT and CDR2 SNEGSKA come from the germline V gene (reference sequence). The CDR3 is CSAQRGVDEQFF. The CDR3 DNA sequence: TGCAGTGCTCAGAGGGGAGTGGATGAGCAGTTCTTC.

The chain recombines TRBV14 with TRBJ2-7, with D hard to call. Germline CDR1 is SGHDN and CDR2 is FVKESK. This CDR3 comprises 14 residues. The V and J ends lost 1 base and 5 bases respectively, with 12 bases between them. In nucleotides, the CDR3 is TGTGCCAGCAGCCAAGTTGATGGTCTCGACGAGCAGTACTTC. This sequence encodes CASSQVDGLDEQYF.

The chain uses TRBV6-2 or TRBV6-3 and TRBJ2-6; 8 bases are a match to TRBD1. This CDR3 is built from 21 residues. V lost 9 bases, J lost 0 bases, and 22 bases stayed unmatched. Germline V lookup: CDR1 MNHEY, CDR2 SVGEGT. CDR3 bases: TGTGCCAGAACTGGGGCTAAAGAGTTCAGGGGGCTTGACTCTGGGGCCAACGTCCTGACTTTC. Translating it yields CARTGAKEFRGLDSGANVLTF.

This clonotype was counted only a few times. The chain combines TRBV7-2 with TRBJ2-7; 7 positions agree with TRBD2. This CDR3 is 13 amino acids long. Germline trimming cut 7 bases from V and 1 base from J; bases unmatched to any gene: 4. Germline-derived CDR1 and CDR2 are SGHTA and FQGNSA. The CDR3, as DNA: TGTGCCAGCACCCGCGGGAGTTCCTACGAGCAGTACTTC. Translated: CASTRGSSYEQYF.

This clonotype appeared a few times. V is TRBV6-5 and J is TRBJ2-3, with TRBD2 identical over 12 bases. There are 16 residues in the CDR3. Germline CDR1 MNHEY, CDR2 SVGAGI. Trimming removed 6 bases from V and 2 bases from J; junction bases left unmatched: 6. CDR3 DNA sequence: TGTGCCAGCAGACCGCTAGCGGGGGGGACCACAGATACGCAGTATTTT. It codes for CASRPLAGGTTDTQYF.

Ten or more counts support this clonotype. The genes are TRBV4-2 and TRBJ2-5; maybe TRBD1 (5 bases). The CDR3 loop spans 15 amino acids. The V gene lost 0 bases and the J gene lost 5 bases, with 13 bases spanning the gap. In germline, CDR1 is LGHNA, CDR2 YNFKEQ. DNA of the CDR3: TGTGCCAGCAGCCAAGATTCGTCAGGGCGGGAGACCCAGTACTTC. It codes for CASSQDSSGRETQYF.

V and J are TRBV3-1 and TRBJ2-7; D gene uncertain. Trimming removed 1 base from V and 3 bases from J, with 10 bases in between. The CDR3 consists of 14 residues. Germline V gene data show CDR1 as LGHDT and CDR2 as YNNKEL (reference sequence). The CDR3 bases are TGTGCCAGCAGCCAAGCTCCCACCATCTACGAGCAGTACTTC. Translating gives CASSQAPTIYEQYF.

The rearrangement joins TRBV4-2 to TRBJ1-1; no clear D gene. The CDR3 has 14 amino acids. The ends were cut back, 0 bases at V and 1 base at J, with 6 bases in the middle. The germline gives CDR1 LGHNA, CDR2 YNFKEQ. The CDR3 here is CASSQDKGNTEAFF. The CDR3 region has the DNA TGTGCCAGCAGCCAAGATAAGGGGAACACTGAAGCTTTCTTT.

This clonotype was observed a handful of times. The chain is built from TRBV25-1 and TRBJ2-3; D is uncertain. CDR3 length: 18 amino acids. The V end was cut by 11 bases, the J end by 8 bases, with 35 bases between. From germline, CDR1 is MGHDK and CDR2 SYGVNS. CDR3 nucleotides: TGTGCCTTCGAGGTGACATATATTCAGACTGAGGTTAATATTACGCAGTATTTT. As protein: CAFEVTYIQTEVNITQYF.

V and J are TRBV12-3 or TRBV12-4 and TRBJ2-1; 8 bases are a match to TRBD2. The junction had 10 bases not matched to a gene; V was cut back by 5 bases and J by 7 bases. The CDR3 extends over 15 amino acids. CDR3 residues: CASSLSGSSLNEQFF. DNA of the CDR3: TGTGCCAGCAGTCTCAGCGGGAGTTCCCTAAATGAGCAGTTCTTC.

In its sample, this clonotype was seen a few times. The chain uses TRBV29-1 and TRBJ2-2, with TRBD1 matching 7 bases. V was clipped by 2 bases and J by 1 base; unmatched bases: 1. Germline V gene sequence: CDR1 SQVTM, CDR2 ANQGSEA. The CDR3 runs 14 residues. Here the CDR3 DNA reads TGCAGCGTTGAACACAGGGGGAACACCGGGGAGCTGTTTTTT. This translates into CSVEHRGNTGELFF.

V gene TRBV20-1 combines with J gene TRBJ2-7, with D possibly being TRBD1 or TRBD2 (5 bases each). This CDR3 is built from 14 residues. V gave up 5 bases and J gave up 0 bases, with 14 bases separating them. Germline V gene lookup returns CDR1 DFQATT and CDR2 SNEGSKA (reference sequence). The CDR3 sequence: CSAEQGPFSYEQYF. The CDR3 DNA sequence: TGCAGTGCTGAGCAGGGACCCTTCTCCTACGAGCAGTACTTC.

The chain links TRBV20-1 to TRBJ1-4, with TRBD1 identical over 7 bases. Germline assignment: CDR1 DFQATT and CDR2 SNEGSKA (reference sequence). The J segment lost 3 bases and the V segment lost 0 bases, leaving 4 bases of the junction unmatched. CDR3 size: 15 residues. CDR3 in DNA: TGCAGTGCTAGAGATTCGGGACAGTCTAATGAAAAACTGTTTTTT. Translated, it gives CSARDSGQSNEKLFF.

The chain joins TRBV10-3 to TRBJ2-5; TRBD1 matches 9 bases. This CDR3 is built from 18 residues. V gave up 0 bases and J gave up 2 bases; unmatched junction bases: 10. The germline V gene encodes CDR1 ENHRY and CDR2 SYGVKD. CDR3 in DNA: TGTGCCATCAGTGAGTCCCCCCGGACAGGGGCAGGTCAAGAGACCCAGTACTTC. It translates to CAISESPRTGAGQETQYF.

This rearrangement joins TRBV12-3 or TRBV12-4 to TRBJ2-5, with a possible D match to TRBD2 (5 bases). V was shortened by 6 bases and J by 9 bases, with 14 bases between the two germline ends. The CDR3 sequence is 12 residues long. The CDR3 DNA follows: TGTGCCAGCAGCCTACTAGAATGGGCCCAGTACTTC. This encodes CASSLLEWAQYF.

This clonotype has at least ten counts. This sequence joins TRBV9 and TRBJ2-3; TRBD2 might be the D (5 bases). Germline V CDR1 and CDR2: SGDLS, YYNGEE. CDR3 length: 12 amino acids. V was clipped by 1 base and J by 6 bases, with 6 bases between them. CDR3 loop: CASSVREDTQYF. The CDR3 bases are TGTGCCAGCAGCGTAAGGGAGGATACGCAGTATTTT.

This clonotype was picked up a small number of times. J is TRBJ1-2 and V is TRBV9; D is unclear. The CDR3 totals 12 residues. V lost 4 bases and J 4 bases, leaving 8 bases between the germline ends. The germline V gene has CDR1 SGDLS and CDR2 YYNGEE. In DNA form, the CDR3 reads TGTGCCAGCAGCTCACGGGCCTATGGCTACACCTTC. Translating it yields CASSSRAYGYTF.

Many counts were recorded for this clonotype. The rearrangement uses TRBV12-3 or TRBV12-4 and TRBJ2-5; no firm D call. The V end lost 3 bases, the J end lost 1 base, and 9 bases lay between the germline ends. The CDR3 has 14 amino acids. The CDR3 DNA reads as TGTGCCAGCAGTTTGAGCCGTTTCCAAGAGACCCAGTACTTC. This encodes CASSLSRFQETQYF.

The chain recombines TRBV20-1 with TRBJ2-1; D not resolved. The CDR3 runs 12 residues. In germline, CDR1 is DFQATT, CDR2 SNEGSKA (reference sequence). CDR3 sequence reads: CSSYAIVNEQFF. In DNA form, the CDR3 reads TGCAGCTCGTATGCGATAGTGAATGAGCAGTTCTTC.

This chain uses TRBV7-2 with TRBJ2-1; D uncertain. Germline CDR1 and CDR2: SGHTA and FQGNSA. The CDR3 spans 14 residues. Trimming removed 3 bases from V and 6 bases from J, with 12 bases in between. CDR3 sequence: CASSFSLAPNEQFF. The CDR3 DNA follows: TGTGCCAGCAGCTTTTCCCTTGCACCCAATGAGCAGTTCTTC. The whole variable domain, filled in from reference TRBV7-2 and TRBJ2-1, reads GAGVSQSPSNKVTEKGKDVELRCDPISGHTALYWYRQSLGQGLEFLIYFQGNSAPDKSGLPSDRFSAERTGGSVSTLTIQRTQQEDSAVYLCASSFSLAPNEQFFGPGTRLTVL.

This clonotype was seen a few times. The CDR3 region is CSAGDSHEQFF. Here the CDR3 DNA reads TGCAGTGCCGGGGATAGCCATGAGCAGTTCTTC. The rearrangement links TRBV20-1 to TRBJ2-1; TRBD2 might be the D (5 bases). The CDR3 has 11 residues. CDR1 is DFQATT, CDR2 SNEGSKA, per germline (reference sequence). Trimming removed 6 bases from V and 8 bases from J, with 11 bases in between.

This clonotype was seen a few times. The chain combines TRBV27 with TRBJ2-1, with D unresolved. Looked up from germline, CDR1 is MNHEY and CDR2 is SMNVEV (reference sequence). The CDR3 runs to 15 residues. V lost 10 bases and J lost 6, with 22 bases in between. Here the CDR3 DNA reads TGTGCCACTCAGACCGACGGGCATCTCCTCAATGAGCAGTTCTTC. The encoded protein is CATQTDGHLLNEQFF.

This clonotype has only a few counts. The chain has TRBV7-2 and TRBJ1-2; 8 bases are a match to TRBD1. The CDR3 length is 14 residues. The J segment lost 2 bases and the V segment lost 5 bases, leaving 4 bases of the junction unmatched. Germline V lookup: CDR1 SGHTA, CDR2 FQGNSA. CDR3 region: CASSVYRGNYGYTF. CDR3 DNA: TGTGCCAGCAGCGTCTACAGGGGGAACTATGGCTACACCTTC.

This clonotype was seen at least ten times. The rearrangement links TRBV4-2 to TRBJ2-5, with TRBD2 identical over 16 bases. Germline lookup yields CDR1 LGHNA and CDR2 YNFKEQ. The CDR3 loop spans 21 amino acids. With V trimmed by 0 bases and J by 7 bases, 17 bases remained unmatched. The DNA of the CDR3 is TGTGCCAGCAGCCAAGAGATGATGGTTAGAGGGACTAGCGGGGGGGCCCCGACCCAGTACTTC. It specifies CASSQEMMVRGTSGGAPTQYF.

This sequence joins TRBV20-1 and TRBJ2-1, with 11 bases lining up with TRBD2. V was clipped by 6 bases and J by 6 bases; unmatched bases: 13. The CDR3 runs 16 residues. Germline V gene data show CDR1 as DFQATT and CDR2 as SNEGSKA (reference sequence). The CDR3 nucleotides read TGCAGTGCCGCGGAACTAACTAGCGGGAGAAGCAATGAGCAGTTCTTC. Translation gives CSAAELTSGRSNEQFF.

This clonotype was seen repeatedly, ten times or more. The rearrangement joins TRBV6-5 to TRBJ2-7; 7 bases line up with TRBD1. With V trimmed by 2 bases and J by 7 bases, 8 bases remained unmatched. The CDR3 sequence is 14 residues long. Germline CDR1 reads MNHEY; CDR2 reads SVGAGI. The DNA for the CDR3 is TGTGCCAGCAGTTACGAATGGACAGGCGGTGAGCAGTACTTC. This translates into CASSYEWTGGEQYF.

This clonotype has only a few counts. V and J are TRBV9 and TRBJ2-1; D uncertain. This CDR3 has 12 amino acids. Trimming pared 4 bases from V and 12 bases from J, leaving 14 bases between. Germline lookup yields CDR1 SGDLS and CDR2 YYNGEE. CDR3 region: CASSSTVKGQFF. In DNA, the CDR3 is TGTGCCAGCAGCAGCACCGTAAAGGGGCAGTTCTTC. Together with reference TRBV9 and TRBJ2-1, the CDR3 gives the full variable domain: DSGVTQTPKHLITATGQRVTLRCSPRSGDLSVYWYQQSLDQGLQFLIQYYNGEERAKGNILERFSAQQFPDLHSELNLSSLELGDSALYFCASSSTVKGQFFGPGTRLTVL.

This clonotype was found a few times. The V call is TRBV13, the J call TRBJ1-1, with D uncertain. The V end lost 3 bases, the J end lost 8 bases, and 10 bases lay between the germline ends. This CDR3 has 12 amino acids. Germline V gene data show CDR1 as PRHDT and CDR2 as FYEKMQ (reference sequence). This CDR3 is CASSFLAFEAFF. The CDR3 DNA sequence: TGTGCCAGCAGCTTCCTTGCCTTCGAAGCTTTCTTT. The full variable domain, in which reference TRBV13 and TRBJ1-1 provide the parts outside the CDR3, is AAGVIQSPRHLIKEKRETATLKCYPIPRHDTVYWYQQGPGQDPQFLISFYEKMQSDKGSIPDRFSAQQFSDYHSELNMSSLELGDSALYFCASSFLAFEAFFGQGTRLTVV.

This clonotype was counted ten times or more. The chain uses TRBV5-1 and TRBJ1-1, with D unclear. Between the trimmed V and J ends, which lost 1 base and 1 base, there was a span of 11 bases. Germline V gene data show CDR1 as SGHRS and CDR2 as YFSETQ. There are 15 residues in the CDR3. The DNA of the CDR3 is TGCGCCAGCAGCTTGCAATCCCGGCCGAACACTGAAGCTTTCTTT. It encodes CASSLQSRPNTEAFF.

This clonotype occurred a few times. This chain connects TRBV20-1 to TRBJ2-1; TRBD2 matches at 10 bases. V shed 4 bases, J shed 3 bases, and the junction held 6 bases outside the gene matches. CDR3 length: 15 residues. Germline V gene sequence: CDR1 DFQATT, CDR2 SNEGSKA (reference sequence). The CDR3 region has the DNA TGCAGTGCTAAGACTAGCGGGCCCGGCTACAATGAGCAGTTCTTC. Protein product: CSAKTSGPGYNEQFF.

This clonotype was detected a few times. The J gene is TRBJ2-1, the V gene TRBV3-1, with D hard to call. Germline assignment: CDR1 LGHDT and CDR2 YNNKEL (reference sequence). V lost 3 bases and J 2 bases, leaving 14 bases between the germline ends. The CDR3 runs to 16 residues. CDR3: CASSHVGQVTYNEQFF. The DNA for the CDR3 is TGTGCCAGCAGCCATGTCGGGCAGGTCACCTACAATGAGCAGTTCTTC.